This T cell receptor beta chain was recorded in a study of blood T cell repertoires in COVID-19. On the study more broadly: Sites in the United States, Italy and Spain provided acute and convalescent COVID-19 samples.

The authors' processing: Reference gene primer amplification gave estimated nucleated cell counts. TCRdb's table, derived via immunoSEQ multiplex PCR, lists solely in-frame clones and lacks some. The D gene and trimming were derived from the DNA, and the V and J assignments and clone size from that table. The data hold 190,000 or so clones, with about 90% observed a single time. This CDR3 spans 17 amino acids. CDR1 and CDR2 (germline): SGHTA, FQGNSA. The V gene lost 5 bases and the J gene lost 1 base, with 18 bases spanning the gap. Which cohort a participant joined came from the clinical history participants gave. Donors of Cohort 3 who recovered were those that had two negative PCRs, clearance, or symptom resolution.

What was sequenced was PBMCs or T cells enriched from blood (not recorded which). The sequence derives from a woman aged 18-29 years who had recovered from COVID-19. This chain joins TRBV7-2 and TRBJ1-3; perhaps TRBD1 as D (6 bases). The CDR3, as DNA: TGTGCCAGCAGCACGAATACAGGGTGGTTTTCTGGAAACACCATATATTTT. Translated, it gives CASSTNTGWFSGNTIYF.